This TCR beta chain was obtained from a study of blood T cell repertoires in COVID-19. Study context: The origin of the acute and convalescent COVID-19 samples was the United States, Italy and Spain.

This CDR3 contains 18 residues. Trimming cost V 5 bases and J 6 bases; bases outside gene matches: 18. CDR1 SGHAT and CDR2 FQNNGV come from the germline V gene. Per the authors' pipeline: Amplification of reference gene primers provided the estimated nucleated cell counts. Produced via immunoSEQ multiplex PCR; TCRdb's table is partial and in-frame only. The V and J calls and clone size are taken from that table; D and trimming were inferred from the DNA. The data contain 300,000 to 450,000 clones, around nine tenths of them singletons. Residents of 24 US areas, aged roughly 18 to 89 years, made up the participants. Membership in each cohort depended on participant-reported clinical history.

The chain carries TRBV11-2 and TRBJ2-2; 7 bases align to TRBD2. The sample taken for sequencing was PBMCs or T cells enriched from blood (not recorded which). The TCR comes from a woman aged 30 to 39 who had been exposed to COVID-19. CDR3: CASSKIRRAGGSPGELFF. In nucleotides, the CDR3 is TGTGCCAGCAGCAAGATTAGAAGAGCCGGCGGGAGTCCCGGGGAGCTGTTTTTT.